The 10 T cell receptor beta chains below were found in one sample sequenced in a study of T cell changes during pregnancy in multiple sclerosis. Sequencing used immunoSEQ multiplex PCR; TCRdb keeps in-frame clones, though not all of them. This sample has around 40,000 clones; about 90% occur once, and the top ten carry roughly 0.72%. Sample: CD4+ T cells from peripheral blood mononuclear cells, taken in the third trimester of pregnancy. The receptors here all came from a female donor with multiple sclerosis, enrolled in a pregnancy study.

This chain joins TRBV12-2 and TRBJ2-1; TRBD2 is taken as the D call from the table, unchecked against the DNA. TRBV12-2 is a recognized pseudogene. This CDR3 comprises 18 residues. CDR3 protein: CASRFSFRRAGEYNEQFF. The CDR3 DNA reads as TGTGCAAGTCGCTTCTCTTTTCGTAGGGCGGGAGAGTACAATGAGCAGTTCTTC.

This rearrangement joins TRBV19 to TRBJ1-2; possibly TRBD1 for D (5 bases). The CDR3 runs to 13 residues. CDR1 is LNHDA and CDR2 is SQIVND in the germline V gene (reference sequence). Trimming left V 10 bases short and J 5 bases short, with 17 bases between. The CDR3 is CATSPYGAYGYTF. The CDR3 DNA is TGTGCCACCTCTCCCTATGGGGCGTATGGCTACACCTTC. Full variable domain (remainder filled in from reference TRBV19 and TRBJ1-2): DGGITQSPKYLFRKEGQNVTLSCEQNLNHDAMYWYRQDPGQGLRLIYYSQIVNDFQKGDIAEGYSVSREKKESFPLTVTSAQKNPTAFYLCATSPYGAYGYTFGSGTRLTVV.

CDR3 in amino acids: CASSQTGGKMNTEAFF. In DNA form, the CDR3 reads TGTGCCAGCAGCCAAACAGGGGGCAAAATGAACACTGAAGCTTTCTTT. This rearrangement joins TRBV7-2 to TRBJ1-1, with TRBD1 matching 9 bases. Unmatched junction bases numbered 7, after V lost 5 bases and J lost 0 bases. This CDR3 has 16 residues. Germline loops: CDR1 SGHTA, CDR2 FQGNSA.

This chain links TRBV11-3 with TRBJ2-1; 11 bases align to TRBD2. The trim removed 4 bases at V and 9 bases at J, leaving 11 bases unmatched. Germline loops: CDR1 SGHNT, CDR2 YENEEA. The CDR3 is 16 residues long. The chain's CDR3 is CASSSPTSGSVGEQFF. The CDR3 DNA is TGTGCCAGCAGCTCCCCAACTAGCGGGAGCGTTGGTGAGCAGTTCTTC.

This clone appeared a single time. The genes are TRBV7-8 and TRBJ2-3; D possibly corresponds to TRBD1 (5 bases). Per germline, CDR1 SGHVS and CDR2 FQNEAQ. CDR3 length: 14 residues. V was trimmed by 1 base and J by 2 bases, leaving 7 bases between them. CDR3 loop: CASSLDRSTDTQYF. The DNA of the CDR3 is TGTGCCAGCAGCTTAGACAGGTCCACAGATACGCAGTATTTT.

This clone was seen once. The chain joins TRBV2 to TRBJ1-1, with TRBD1 matching over 8 bases. This CDR3 has 15 amino acids. Germline V gene data show CDR1 as SNHLY and CDR2 as FYNNEI. V lost 4 bases to trimming and J lost 5 bases; unmatched junction nucleotides: 9. In DNA form, the CDR3 reads TGTGCCAGCAGTGTAACAGGGGGGCAGGGGACTGAAGCTTTCTTT. Protein product: CASSVTGGQGTEAFF.

The gene calls are TRBV18 and TRBJ1-5, with 10 positions matching TRBD1. The CDR3 extends over 15 amino acids. Germline trimming cut 4 bases from V and 7 bases from J; bases unmatched to any gene: 7. Germline V gives CDR1 KGHSH, CDR2 LQKENI. In DNA, the CDR3 is TGTGCCAGCTCACAACGACAGGGGGCAGGGCAGCCCCAGCATTTT. It translates to CASSQRQGAGQPQHF.

CDR3 bases: TGCGCCAGCAGCCGAATCGCAGGGCAAGAGACCCAGTACTTC. It specifies CASSRIAGQETQYF. The rearrangement uses TRBV4-1 and TRBJ2-5; TRBD1 might be the D (5 bases). The CDR3 sequence is 14 residues long. Germline V gene lookup returns CDR1 MGHRA and CDR2 YSYEKL. V was cut by 4 bases and J by 2 bases, with 11 bases left in between.

This clone appeared a single time. For the CDR3, the DNA is TGCAGCGCCACCCTGGACAGGGGATCGACCGGGGAGCTGTTTTTT. Amino acid sequence: CSATLDRGSTGELFF. The chain joins TRBV29-1 to TRBJ2-2; TRBD1 agrees at 9 bases. Per germline, CDR1 SQVTM and CDR2 ANQGSEA. J gave up 5 bases and V 7 bases, and 11 bases lay outside the gene matches. The length of the CDR3 is 15 residues.

The J gene is TRBJ1-2, the V gene TRBV6-6; D gene uncertain. Germline CDR1 MNHNY, CDR2 SVGAGI (reference sequence). This CDR3 has 15 amino acids. V lost 0 bases to trimming and J lost 8 bases, with 16 bases between them. The CDR3 DNA follows: TGTGCCAGCAGTTACTCGAATGGGGTACTAGTGGGCTACACCTTC. Protein product: CASSYSNGVLVGYTF.